This TCR beta chain is drawn from a study of blood T cell repertoires in COVID-19. Study-level background: Samples came from the United States, Italy and Spain, spanning acute and convalescent COVID-19. T cells, B-cell-depleted T cells, or PBMCs provided the cDNA or gDNA that served as material.

Followed longitudinally, the Seattle patients had been enrolled during active infection. In the original workflow: Estimation of nucleated cell counts relied on the amplification of reference gene primers. Method: immunoSEQ multiplex PCR; TCRdb's copy keeps in-frame clones and lacks some. V, J and clone size derive from that table, while D and trimming were established from the DNA sequence. The sample records some 300,000 clones, 86% being singletons. This CDR3 contains 13 residues. Germline-derived CDR1 and CDR2 are SEHNR and FQNEAQ (reference sequence). Trimming took off 1 base at V and 10 bases at J, with 13 bases between the two ends.

The receptor comes from a woman in her seventies with COVID-19, enrolled during active disease. The chain recombines TRBV7-9 with TRBJ1-1, with D possibly TRBD1 on 5 matching bases. Specimen: peripheral blood. As DNA, the CDR3 is TGTGCCAGCAGCTTAGATGGGGCAGGGCCAGCTTTCTTT. Protein: CASSLDGAGPAFF.